The 30 T cell receptor beta chains reported below all come from one sample, sequenced in a study of T cells and Merkel cell carcinoma outcomes. Sequencing was performed with immunoSEQ multiplex PCR; in TCRdb, only in-frame clones are kept and a portion is missing. The data hold thousands of clones, with 85% observed a single time. The sample was tumor tissue from Merkel cell carcinoma. The receptors here all came from a human donor with Merkel cell carcinoma.

The J gene is TRBJ2-5, the V gene TRBV7-9; D is possibly TRBD1 or TRBD2 (5 bases each). Germline CDR1 is SEHNR and CDR2 is FQNEAQ (reference sequence). The CDR3 consists of 17 residues. V shed 5 bases and J shed 10 bases, with 29 bases lying between them. The CDR3 here is CASSSLGLAPGALGQYF. CDR3 coding DNA: TGTGCCAGCAGCAGCCTGGGCTTGGCCCCCGGGGCTTTAGGCCAGTACTTC.

The chain uses TRBV28 and TRBJ1-3; the D is unclear. Germline-derived CDR1 and CDR2 are MDHEN and SYDVKM. The CDR3 covers 15 residues. Trimming took off 9 bases at V and 0 bases at J, with 15 bases between the two ends. The CDR3 spells CASSLTAFSGNTIYF. The CDR3 coding sequence is TGTGCCAGTTCGCTTACAGCGTTCTCTGGAAACACCATATATTTT.

The chain is built from TRBV7-9 and TRBJ1-1; D gene ambiguous. This CDR3 comprises 15 residues. V lost 1 base and J 4 bases, leaving 13 bases between the germline ends. Per the germline V gene, CDR1 is SEHNR and CDR2 is FQNEAQ (reference sequence). This chain's CDR3 is CASSLDALGSTEAFF. CDR3 nucleotide sequence: TGTGCCAGCAGCTTAGACGCCTTAGGAAGCACTGAAGCTTTCTTT.

The rearrangement joins TRBV10-3 to TRBJ2-7; TRBD1 agrees at 7 bases. The germline V gene encodes CDR1 ENHRY and CDR2 SYGVKD. The CDR3 totals 12 residues. V was clipped by 10 bases and J by 7 bases; unmatched bases: 10. The CDR3 protein is CATRDSLGEQYF. CDR3 nucleotides: TGTGCCACCCGGGACAGTCTGGGGGAGCAGTACTTC.

V is TRBV18 and J is TRBJ2-7, with TRBD1 matching 7 bases. V lost 5 bases, J lost 6 bases, and 7 bases stayed unmatched. CDR3 size: 13 residues. CDR1 and CDR2 (germline): KGHSH, LQKENI. Here the CDR3 reads CASSMTGLPEQYF. The DNA for the CDR3 is TGTGCCAGCTCAATGACAGGGCTCCCCGAGCAGTACTTC.

This clone was observed a single time. This chain connects TRBV27 to TRBJ1-4; TRBD1 matches 7 bases. Germline assignment: CDR1 MNHEY and CDR2 SMNVEV (reference sequence). The J segment lost 8 bases and the V segment lost 10 bases, leaving 10 bases of the junction unmatched. This CDR3 comprises 13 residues. Here the CDR3 reads CAIGDRAAEKLFF. The CDR3 bases are TGTGCCATCGGAGACAGGGCGGCCGAAAAACTGTTTTTT.

As DNA, the CDR3 is TGTGCCAGCAGTGAGCAGGGTTCCAACTATGGCTACACCTTC. It specifies CASSEQGSNYGYTF. This chain joins TRBV6-4 and TRBJ1-2; a weak D match, TRBD1 (5 bases). Germline values: CDR1 MRHNA, CDR2 SNTAGT. CDR3 length equals 14 residues. Deletions cut 3 bases from V and 2 bases from J, with 10 bases between.

As concerns this clone: One end of the junction is discordant with germline, which a read error may explain. The chain is built from TRBV5-1 and TRBJ2-1; 12 nucleotides match TRBD2. The CDR3 covers 16 residues. Germline CDR1 and CDR2: SGHRS and YFSETQ. The CDR3 spells CANSSLTSGSINEQFF. CDR3 coding DNA: TGCGCCAACAGCTCCCTGACTAGCGGGAGTATCAATGAGCAGTTCTTC.

The rearrangement uses TRBV5-1 and TRBJ1-1, with TRBD1 as a possible D gene (5 bases). Germline CDR1 and CDR2: SGHRS and YFSETQ. Trimming shortened V by 2 bases and J by 4 bases, and 15 bases separated the two germline ends. The CDR3 is 15 amino acids. CDR3 DNA sequence: TGCGCCAGCAGCTTACTGACAGCCACGACCACTGAAGCTTTCTTT. Translated: CASSLLTATTTEAFF.

The chain couples TRBV9 to TRBJ1-2; D gene unclear. The CDR3 loop spans 15 amino acids. The ends were cut back, 4 bases at V and 5 bases at J, with 18 bases in the middle. Germline V CDR1 and CDR2: SGDLS, YYNGEE. For the CDR3, the DNA is TGTGCCAGCAGCCCCGAGGCCAGCGATAGTTATGGCTACACCTTC. The encoded protein is CASSPEASDSYGYTF.

This clone was seen more than once but under ten times. CDR3 in DNA: TGTGCCAGTAGTATACAGGGAAGGCAGCCCCAGCATTTT. This encodes CASSIQGRQPQHF. This chain connects TRBV19 to TRBJ1-5; the D gene is possibly TRBD1 (5 bases). From germline, CDR1 is LNHDA and CDR2 SQIVND (reference sequence). V lost 2 bases and J lost 7, with 9 bases in between. This CDR3 has 13 residues.

DNA of the CDR3: TGTGCCAGCAGTTCACTGGGGACAGGGGAGACCCAGTACTTC. Encoded protein: CASSSLGTGETQYF. V and J are TRBV27 and TRBJ2-5; 9 bases align to TRBD1. Trimming at V came to 4 bases and at J to 5 bases, leaving 5 bases not matched to a gene. There are 14 residues in the CDR3. CDR1 is MNHEY and CDR2 is SMNVEV in the germline V gene (reference sequence).

V usage is TRBV5-3 and J usage is TRBJ1-1; D is possibly TRBD1 (6 bases). TRBV5-3 has ORF status, its function being uncertain. The CDR3 contains 18 residues. V was cut by 4 bases and J by 0 bases, with 22 bases left in between. The CDR3 loop is CARSPDRRAPVMNTEAFF. The CDR3 DNA reads as TGTGCCAGAAGCCCGGACAGACGGGCCCCAGTGATGAACACTGAAGCTTTCTTT.

This chain connects TRBV30 to TRBJ2-7; 10 positions match TRBD1. CDR1 and CDR2 (germline): GTSNPN, SVGIG (reference sequence). Germline trimming cut 6 bases from V and 5 bases from J; bases unmatched to any gene: 10. This CDR3 has 14 residues. DNA for the CDR3: TGTGCCTGCAGGAGACAGGGGGCGCTCCACGAGCAGTACTTC. Its translation is CACRRQGALHEQYF.

A word on this clone: This same CDR3 is encoded by further DNA sequences in the sample. This chain joins TRBV2 and TRBJ2-1; unclear D gene. The CDR3 spans 14 residues. Between the trimmed V and J ends, which lost 7 bases and 0 bases, there was a span of 10 bases. Germline values: CDR1 SNHLY, CDR2 FYNNEI. The CDR3 bases are TGTGCCAGCAAGGTCCTGGACTCCTACAATGAGCAGTTCTTC. This gives the protein CASKVLDSYNEQFF.

The J gene is TRBJ2-7, the V gene TRBV11-2; D not resolved. The CDR3 spans 11 residues. Trimming pared 2 bases from V and 5 bases from J, leaving 4 bases between. CDR1 and CDR2 (germline): SGHAT, FQNNGV. As DNA, the CDR3 is TGTGCCAGCAGCTTATTGCACGAGCAGTACTTC. Protein: CASSLLHEQYF.

This clone has more than one count but fewer than ten. The CDR3: CASSIGLGSTDIGYTF. The CDR3 DNA reads as TGTGCCAGTAGTATAGGACTTGGATCAACAGATATTGGCTACACCTTC. The V call is TRBV19, the J call TRBJ1-2; D remains ambiguous. Germline loops: CDR1 LNHDA, CDR2 SQIVND (reference sequence). The CDR3 contains 16 residues. V was trimmed by 1 base and J by 7 bases, leaving 19 bases between them.

A single count supports this clone. The chain recombines TRBV5-6 with TRBJ2-3; 7 nucleotides line up with TRBD1. The junction had 7 bases not matched to a gene; V was cut back by 2 bases and J by 1 base. Germline CDR1 is SGHDT and CDR2 is YYEEEE. The CDR3 sequence is 16 residues long. The DNA of the CDR3 is TGTGCCAGCAGCTTTTCATTGGACAGGCGCACAGATACGCAGTATTTT. Amino acids: CASSFSLDRRTDTQYF.

The chain carries TRBV5-4 and TRBJ2-7, with TRBD1 identical over 8 bases. This CDR3 is 16 amino acids long. CDR1 and CDR2 (germline): SGHNT, YYREEE (reference sequence). Unmatched junction bases numbered 13, after V lost 5 bases and J lost 3 bases. CDR3 bases: TGTGCCAGCAGGATTGGGACAGGAGCCAAAAACTACGAGCAGTACTTC. It is translated as CASRIGTGAKNYEQYF.

This chain joins TRBV19 and TRBJ2-3, with 7 bases that match TRBD2. V lost 4 bases to trimming and J lost 4 bases; unmatched junction nucleotides: 2. The CDR3 runs to 13 residues. Germline V gene data show CDR1 as LNHDA and CDR2 as SQIVND (reference sequence). CDR3 protein: CASSTTSPDTQYF. The CDR3, as DNA: TGTGCCAGTAGTACGACTAGCCCAGATACGCAGTATTTT.

The chain employs TRBV27 and TRBJ1-6, with a weak D call TRBD1 (6 bases). The CDR3 has 15 residues. The germline V gene encodes CDR1 MNHEY and CDR2 SMNVEV (reference sequence). Trimming pared 5 bases from V and 12 bases from J, leaving 20 bases between. Here the CDR3 DNA reads TGTGCCAGCAGTCCAAGAGGGGGGCTAGATCTACCCCTCCACTTT. Translating gives CASSPRGGLDLPLHF.

The chain uses TRBV5-1 and TRBJ2-4, with unresolved D. There are 13 residues in the CDR3. The germline CDR1 and CDR2 sequences are SGHRS and YFSETQ. V was shortened by 4 bases and J by 0 bases, with 5 bases between the two germline ends. The CDR3 reads CASSPGAKNIQYF. CDR3 DNA: TGCGCCAGCAGCCCGGGAGCCAAAAACATTCAGTACTTC.

The rearrangement links TRBV6-4 to TRBJ2-2; no definite D call. The length of the CDR3 is 12 residues. Between the trimmed V and J ends, which lost 2 bases and 6 bases, there was a span of 4 bases. Germline CDR1 MRHNA, CDR2 SNTAGT. CDR3 residues: CASSDRAGELFF. CDR3 coding DNA: TGTGCCAGCAGTGACAGGGCCGGGGAGCTGTTTTTT.

The chain is built from TRBV10-3 and TRBJ2-7; the match to TRBD2 covers 10 bases. V gave up 3 bases and J gave up 6 bases; unmatched junction bases: 8. The germline CDR1 and CDR2 sequences are ENHRY and SYGVKD. This CDR3 is built from 15 residues. CDR3 sequence: CAISDMSSGRGEQYF. The DNA for the CDR3 is TGTGCCATCAGTGACATGTCTAGCGGGAGAGGCGAGCAGTACTTC.

This sequence joins TRBV7-8 and TRBJ2-5; 12 nucleotides line up with TRBD2. Germline CDR1 reads SGHVS; CDR2 reads FQNEAQ. The CDR3 consists of 18 residues. The V segment lost 2 bases and the J segment 0 bases; nucleotides outside the gene matches: 7. CDR3: CASSLLAGGTRYQETQYF. The CDR3 DNA follows: TGTGCCAGCAGCTTACTAGCGGGGGGGACACGGTACCAAGAGACCCAGTACTTC.

For this clone: One junction end does not reproduce the germline sequence, and a read error may be involved. Additional DNA sequences in this sample encode the identical CDR3. This rearrangement joins TRBV29-1 to TRBJ2-7; 7 nucleotides match TRBD2. The CDR3 has 12 residues. CDR1 and CDR2 from the germline V gene are SQVTM and ANQGSEA. The CDR3 sequence is CSAGEGSYEQYF. DNA for the CDR3: TGCAGCGCCGGGGAGGGCTCCTACGAGCAGTACTTT.

The genes are TRBV27 and TRBJ1-1; D unresolved. CDR1 is MNHEY and CDR2 is SMNVEV in the germline V gene (reference sequence). The CDR3 consists of 12 residues. Trimming stripped 6 bases from V and 4 bases from J, with 9 bases between. CDR3 in amino acids: CASSSTSTEAFF. As DNA, the CDR3 is TGTGCCAGCAGCTCCACTTCCACTGAAGCTTTCTTT.

This clone was counted a single time. V is TRBV6-1 and J is TRBJ2-3, with unresolved D. The germline V gene has CDR1 MNHNS and CDR2 SASEGT. The germline V and J ends were trimmed by 11 bases and 0 bases, with 12 bases remaining between them. The CDR3 spans 13 residues. CDR3 sequence reads: CASPGTSTDTQYF. CDR3 coding DNA: TGTGCCTCACCCGGAACTAGCACAGATACGCAGTATTTT.

The chain employs TRBV4-2 and TRBJ2-2, with D perhaps TRBD1 (6 bases). This CDR3 comprises 17 residues. Trimming left V 4 bases short and J 4 bases short, with 19 bases between. CDR1 and CDR2 (germline): LGHNA, YNFKEQ. CDR3 protein: CASSLGPSGTSTGELFF. CDR3 sequence (DNA): TGTGCCAGCAGCCTTGGCCCCTCCGGGACATCCACCGGGGAGCTGTTTTTT.

The table lists this clone with a few counts. The chain links TRBV19 to TRBJ1-5; possibly TRBD1 for D (5 bases). Germline CDR1 is LNHDA and CDR2 is SQIVND (reference sequence). The length of the CDR3 is 17 residues. The germline V and J ends were trimmed by 3 bases and 2 bases, with 17 bases remaining between them. The CDR3 spells CASSIALGGYGNQPQHF. In nucleotides, the CDR3 is TGTGCCAGTAGTATCGCCCTTGGGGGTTACGGCAATCAGCCCCAGCATTTT.